This TCR beta chain comes out of a study of beta chain features in type 1 diabetes. Study results and caveats: A moderate, significant TCRB CDR3 shortening appeared in type 1 diabetes across four CD4+ subsets. In cDNA sequencing, cells with high TCR expression could be over-represented.

CDR3 length: 14 amino acids. V lost 2 bases and J lost 5; bases outside the gene matches: 1. Germline lookup yields CDR1 MNHEY and CDR2 SMNVEV (reference sequence). This clone was found a few times. Its antigen remains unknown. Per donor, one heparinised blood draw averaged approximately 110 mL. Reverse transcribing all isolated RNA meant expressed TCRB transcripts were sequenced. TCRdb's copy holds only in-frame clones and misses some; the assay was immunoSEQ multiplex PCR. Of about 470,000 clones in the sample, over 25% were seen once. The specimen was naive CD4+ T cells from blood. The sequence was obtained from a man aged 18 to 30 in good health. The chain has TRBV27 and TRBJ2-2; 8 bases are shared with TRBD2. The DNA of the CDR3 is TGTGCCAGCAGTTTAGCTAGCGGGACCGGGGAGCTGTTTTTT. Amino acids: CASSLASGTGELFF.